The 32 T cell receptor beta chains listed next were all sequenced from one sample in a study of OX40 agonist ivuxolimab in advanced cancers. Library preparation used the immunoSEQ multiplex PCR assay. The table comes from immuneACCESS by way of TCRdb, which keeps in-frame sequences with V and J called. Part of the clones is missing from these tables; in studies checked, under half for an unresolved V gene and the rest for unknown reasons. The sample table holds about 24,000 clones, of which just over 85% were seen once. The top ten hold 42% of the sample. The sample consisted of CD4+ or CD8+ T cells sorted from blood, taken in a trial of the OX40 agonist ivuxolimab. The receptors originated from an adult with an advanced solid tumor such as melanoma, head and neck, liver or kidney cancer.

In this sample, this clone turned up once. The chain joins TRBV28 to TRBJ1-1; D gene uncertain. The CDR3 runs to 14 residues. Trimming removed 3 bases from V and 7 bases from J, with 15 bases in between. Looked up from germline, CDR1 is MDHEN and CDR2 is SYDVKM. DNA of the CDR3: TGTGCCAGCAGTTTGTCCCCGGTCTGGGGTGAAGCTTTCTTT. Residues: CASSLSPVWGEAFF.

This sequence joins TRBV4-2 and TRBJ2-1, with 10 bases matching TRBD2. Germline V gives CDR1 LGHNA, CDR2 YNFKEQ. The V gene end was trimmed by 1 base and the J gene end by 6 bases; junction bases not matched to a gene: 3. The CDR3 spans 15 residues. In DNA, the CDR3 is TGTGCCAGCAGCCAAGCGGGACTAGCGTTCAATGAGCAGTTCTTC. It yields the protein CASSQAGLAFNEQFF.

This chain connects TRBV21-1 to TRBJ1-5. TRBV21-1 represents a pseudogene. This CDR3 region has 18 residues. The DNA of the CDR3 is TGTGCCAGCAGCAAACCCGGGTTTGCCTTTTATAGCAATCAGCCCCAGCATTTT. Protein sequence: CASSKPGFAFYSNQPQHF.

V gene TRBV19 combines with J gene TRBJ2-3; D call uncertain. V was pared by 4 bases and J by 6 bases, with 11 bases between. Germline-derived CDR1 and CDR2 are LNHDA and SQIVND (reference sequence). The CDR3 consists of 13 residues. In DNA, the CDR3 is TGTGCCAGTAGTAGGACGGCAGGCGATACGCAGTATTTT. Its translation is CASSRTAGDTQYF.

In DNA, the CDR3 is TGTGCCAGCTCACCTAGGGACAGGGGAATCAAGACTGAAGCTTTCTTT. Protein: CASSPRDRGIKTEAFF. The chain has TRBV18 and TRBJ1-1, with TRBD1 identical over 10 bases. Trimming at V came to 3 bases and at J to 5 bases, leaving 9 bases not matched to a gene. CDR1 and CDR2 (germline): KGHSH, LQKENI. CDR3 length: 16 residues. Filled out from reference TRBV18 and TRBJ1-1, the complete variable domain reads NAGVMQNPRHLVRRRGQEARLRCSPMKGHSHVYWYRQLPEEGLKFMVYLQKENIIDESGMPKERFSAEFPKEGPSILRIQQVVRGDSAAYFCASSPRDRGIKTEAFFGQGTRLTVV.

The gene calls are TRBV28 and TRBJ1-2, with D maybe TRBD1 (5 bases). V dropped 7 bases and J dropped 4 bases, with 16 bases sitting between them. This CDR3 region has 14 residues. The V gene's germline CDR1 is MDHEN and CDR2 SYDVKM. The CDR3 sequence is CASISHWGTYGYTF. CDR3 DNA: TGTGCCAGCATCTCCCACTGGGGGACCTATGGCTACACCTTC.

CDR3 amino acids: CAWSVSADTQYF. The CDR3 DNA is TGTGCCTGGAGTGTTTCCGCGGATACGCAGTATTTT. This chain joins TRBV30 and TRBJ2-3; D gene ambiguous. The V end was cut by 0 bases, the J end by 6 bases, with 7 bases between. CDR1 and CDR2 (germline): GTSNPN, SVGIG (reference sequence). CDR3 length: 12 amino acids.

The gene calls are TRBV5-1 and TRBJ2-3; D unclear. V lost 5 bases and J 0 bases, leaving 13 bases between the germline ends. The germline gives CDR1 SGHRS, CDR2 YFSETQ. The length of the CDR3 is 15 residues. For the CDR3, the DNA is TGCGCCAGCAGGGGCATGAGCGCCAGCACAGATACGCAGTATTTT. This translates into CASRGMSASTDTQYF.

This chain joins TRBV29-1 and TRBJ1-2; D unclear. The CDR3 is 11 amino acids. Germline values: CDR1 SQVTM, CDR2 ANQGSEA. V was cut by 4 bases and J by 5 bases, with 8 bases left in between. The CDR3 DNA is TGCAGCGTTGGGAGCTCGTATGGCTACACCTTC. Its protein is CSVGSSYGYTF.

The chain has TRBV10-3 and TRBJ1-1, with D possibly TRBD1 on 5 matching bases. The CDR3 sequence is 15 residues long. CDR1 and CDR2 from the germline V gene are ENHRY and SYGVKD. V was trimmed by 0 bases and J by 1 base, leaving 9 bases between them. CDR3 bases: TGTGCCATCAGTGAGTCTGGGACCCCGAACACTGAAGCTTTCTTT. Its translation is CAISESGTPNTEAFF.

This chain joins TRBV4-1 and TRBJ2-5; the D call may be TRBD1 or TRBD2 (5 bases each). Trimming took off 0 bases at V and 7 bases at J, with 6 bases between the two ends. Per the germline V gene, CDR1 is MGHRA and CDR2 is YSYEKL. CDR3 length equals 12 residues. CDR3 protein: CASSQDGGTQYF. CDR3 in DNA: TGCGCCAGCAGCCAAGATGGGGGGACCCAGTACTTC.

The rearrangement uses TRBV30 and TRBJ1-2, with D perhaps matching TRBD1 (5 bases). Trimming took 3 bases from V and 5 from J, leaving 10 bases between them. Germline lookup yields CDR1 GTSNPN and CDR2 SVGIG (reference sequence). The CDR3 sequence is 12 residues long. CDR3 sequence (DNA): TGTGCCTGGAGCCCCGGGACTTATGGCTACACCTTC. Encoded protein: CAWSPGTYGYTF.

The V gene is TRBV27, the J gene TRBJ2-7; 11 bases fit TRBD1. Losses at the gene ends were 4 bases for V and 0 bases for J; bases not matched to a gene: 11. The CDR3 spans 18 residues. Germline-derived CDR1 and CDR2 are MNHEY and SMNVEV (reference sequence). Here the CDR3 DNA reads TGTGCCAGCAGTTCCTGGACAGGGGGCCCCCTGAGCTCCTACGAGCAGTACTTC. Protein: CASSSWTGGPLSSYEQYF.

The CDR3: CSVSLGVDEQFF. The CDR3, as DNA: TGCAGCGTTTCCTTGGGGGTAGATGAGCAGTTCTTC. V usage is TRBV29-1 and J usage is TRBJ2-1; possibly TRBD1 or TRBD2 for D (5 bases each). V gave up 5 bases and J gave up 8 bases, with 13 bases separating them. Germline assignment: CDR1 SQVTM and CDR2 ANQGSEA. The CDR3 has 12 residues.

This rearrangement joins TRBV14 to TRBJ1-1; D gene uncertain. The CDR3 loop spans 14 amino acids. CDR1 is SGHDN, CDR2 FVKESK, per germline. The germline V and J ends were trimmed by 4 bases and 4 bases, with 13 bases remaining between them. CDR3 nucleotide sequence: TGTGCCAGCAGCCGTGGGGTCGTGGGCACTGAAGCTTTCTTT. Protein: CASSRGVVGTEAFF.

The DNA for the CDR3 is TGTGCCAGCAGTTCCGGACAGGTGGTATATAATTCACCCCTCCACTTT. Residues: CASSSGQVVYNSPLHF. The chain couples TRBV27 to TRBJ1-6, with TRBD1 matching 7 bases. With 4 bases clipped from V and 4 bases from J, the junction kept 7 bases outside the gene matches. The germline CDR1 and CDR2 sequences are MNHEY and SMNVEV (reference sequence). The CDR3 spans 16 residues.

The chain carries TRBV7-9 and TRBJ2-1; D remains ambiguous. This CDR3 is 13 amino acids long. V dropped 4 bases and J dropped 5 bases, with 9 bases sitting between them. CDR1 is SEHNR, CDR2 FQNEAQ, per germline (reference sequence). The CDR3 spells CASSSLINNEQFF. The CDR3 DNA follows: TGTGCCAGCAGCTCCCTGATTAACAATGAGCAGTTCTTC.

The V and J genes are TRBV5-1 and TRBJ1-6; TRBD1 is a possible D gene (5 bases). With 0 bases removed from V and 10 bases from J, the gap between germline ends came to 14 bases. The CDR3 length is 15 residues. CDR1 is SGHRS and CDR2 is YFSETQ in the germline V gene. The chain's CDR3 is CASSLEAGTGSPLHF. The DNA of the CDR3 is TGCGCCAGCAGCTTGGAAGCAGGGACGGGCTCACCCCTCCACTTT.

The rearrangement uses TRBV5-4 and TRBJ2-3, with TRBD2 identical over 10 bases. The junction had 5 bases not matched to a gene; V was cut back by 0 bases and J by 1 base. The CDR3 contains 17 residues. CDR1 and CDR2 from the germline V gene are SGHNT and YYREEE (reference sequence). The CDR3 nucleotides are TGTGCCAGCAGCTTGGGGGCCGGGACTAGCGGCACAGATACGCAGTATTTT. Translating it yields CASSLGAGTSGTDTQYF.

The chain carries TRBV7-9 and TRBJ2-2; 11 nucleotides align to TRBD1. This CDR3 has 18 amino acids. J lost 0 bases, V lost 5 bases, and 8 bases had no gene match. Germline V gives CDR1 SEHNR, CDR2 FQNEAQ (reference sequence). Here the CDR3 reads CASSDSLGQGANTGELFF. The CDR3 DNA reads TGTGCCAGCAGCGATTCTTTGGGACAGGGGGCGAACACCGGGGAGCTGTTTTTT.

This chain uses TRBV9 with TRBJ1-1, with a possible D match to TRBD1 (5 bases). Germline-derived CDR1 and CDR2 are SGDLS and YYNGEE. The CDR3 spans 15 residues. The V end lost 4 bases, the J end lost 3 bases, and 16 bases lay between the germline ends. CDR3 nucleotides: TGTGCCAGCAGCCGGGGGGTCAGGGAACACACTGAAGCTTTCTTT. Translation gives CASSRGVREHTEAFF.

The chain uses TRBV9 and TRBJ2-2; TRBD1 agrees at 8 bases. The J segment lost 4 bases and the V segment lost 4 bases, leaving 15 bases of the junction unmatched. CDR1 SGDLS and CDR2 YYNGEE come from the germline V gene. This CDR3 comprises 18 residues. For the CDR3, the DNA is TGTGCCAGCAGCCCGAGCGTTTGGCAGGGGGCTGGCACCGGGGAGCTGTTTTTT. This sequence encodes CASSPSVWQGAGTGELFF.

The V gene is TRBV2, the J gene TRBJ2-1, with TRBD2 matching 12 bases. V lost 6 bases, J lost 9 bases, and 12 bases stayed unmatched. The CDR3 sequence is 16 residues long. Germline V gene lookup returns CDR1 SNHLY and CDR2 FYNNEI. The CDR3, as DNA: TGTGCCAGCAGAAGGACTAGCGGGACAGATACCCCTGAGCAGTTCTTC. Translated: CASRRTSGTDTPEQFF. Full variable domain (rest looked up from reference TRBV2 and TRBJ2-1): EPEVTQTPSHQVTQMGQEVILRCVPISNHLYFYWYRQILGQKVEFLVSFYNNEISEKSEIFDDQFSVERPDGSNFTLKIRSTKLEDSAMYFCASRRTSGTDTPEQFFGPGTRLTVL.

The rearrangement joins TRBV5-1 to TRBJ2-5; TRBD2 aligns across 8 bases. The CDR3 sequence is 15 residues long. Germline CDR1 reads SGHRS; CDR2 reads YFSETQ. Trimming cost V 0 bases and J 5 bases; bases outside gene matches: 6. Here the CDR3 DNA reads TGCGCCAGCAGCTTGGAGGGACTAGGGTTGGAGACCCAGTACTTC. Translating gives CASSLEGLGLETQYF. Full variable domain (rest looked up from reference TRBV5-1 and TRBJ2-5): KAGVTQTPRYLIKTRGQQVTLSCSPISGHRSVSWYQQTPGQGLQFLFEYFSETQRNKGNFPGRFSGRQFSNSRSEMNVSTLELGDSALYLCASSLEGLGLETQYFGPGTRLLVL.

This clone has just a few counts. This sequence joins TRBV9 and TRBJ1-2; D uncertain. V lost 0 bases, J lost 1 base, and 10 bases lay in between. The V gene's germline CDR1 is SGDLS and CDR2 YYNGEE. This CDR3 has 15 residues. CDR3 in amino acids: CASSVAHGSNYGYTF. The CDR3 DNA sequence: TGTGCCAGCAGCGTAGCCCATGGGAGTAACTATGGCTACACCTTC.

The chain carries TRBV10-1 and TRBJ2-7, with D perhaps given as TRBD1 or TRBD2 (6 bases each). V lost 5 bases to trimming and J lost 3 bases, with 17 bases between them. The CDR3 is 15 residues long. In germline, CDR1 is WNHNN, CDR2 SYGVQD (reference sequence). The CDR3 protein is CASSLGGAGNYEQYF. The CDR3 DNA sequence: TGCGCCAGCAGTCTTGGGGGCGCGGGGAACTACGAGCAGTACTTC.

The chain is built from TRBV11-2 and TRBJ2-7; D possibly matches TRBD1 or TRBD2 (5 bases each). Germline V gene data show CDR1 as SGHAT and CDR2 as FQNNGV. The germline V and J ends were trimmed by 5 bases and 3 bases, with 11 bases remaining between them. This CDR3 region has 13 residues. The CDR3 sequence: CASSVGTDYEQYF. The DNA for the CDR3 is TGTGCCAGCAGCGTCGGGACGGACTACGAGCAGTACTTC.

This clone showed up just a few times. The chain couples TRBV30 to TRBJ1-5; D is undetermined. In germline, CDR1 is GTSNPN, CDR2 SVGIG (reference sequence). The CDR3 length is 15 residues. V was pared by 5 bases and J by 6 bases, with 20 bases between. CDR3 loop: CAWSPEGEFVQPQHF. The CDR3 region has the DNA TGTGCCTGGTCCCCCGAGGGCGAATTTGTTCAGCCCCAGCATTTT.

CDR3: CASSDGTGSQPQHF. CDR3 nucleotides: TGCGCCAGCAGCGACGGGACAGGCAGCCAGCCCCAGCATTTT. This chain links TRBV5-1 with TRBJ1-5; 8 positions agree with TRBD1. The CDR3 is 14 amino acids. V was pared by 4 bases and J by 7 bases, with 7 bases of the junction left unmatched. Germline assignment: CDR1 SGHRS and CDR2 YFSETQ.

This clone was recorded once. The CDR3, as DNA: TGCGCCAGCAGCCAGTTTCGGGACAGAATGAACACTGAAGCTTTCTTT. It codes for CASSQFRDRMNTEAFF. This chain joins TRBV4-1 and TRBJ1-1, with TRBD1 identical over 7 bases. The CDR3 runs to 16 residues. The V gene's germline CDR1 is MGHRA and CDR2 YSYEKL. V shed 3 bases and J 0 bases; nucleotides not matched to a gene: 7.

J is TRBJ1-2 and V is TRBV28, with D possibly matching TRBD1 (5 bases). V was shortened by 0 bases and J by 0 bases, with 11 bases between the two germline ends. The length of the CDR3 is 16 residues. The germline V gene encodes CDR1 MDHEN and CDR2 SYDVKM. CDR3: CASSLWQGGANYGYTF. The CDR3 DNA is TGTGCCAGCAGTTTATGGCAGGGAGGAGCTAACTATGGCTACACCTTC.

J is TRBJ1-1 and V is TRBV19, with D possibly matching TRBD1 (5 bases). CDR1 and CDR2 from the germline V gene are LNHDA and SQIVND (reference sequence). Trimming left V 8 bases short and J 7 bases short, with 14 bases between. This CDR3 has 12 residues. CDR3 in amino acids: CASDSNSFEAFF. In nucleotides, the CDR3 is TGTGCCAGTGACAGCAACTCATTTGAAGCTTTCTTT.